The 13 T cell receptor beta chains below all came from one sample that was sequenced in a study of Graves' ophthalmopathy and Graves' hyperthyroidism. For repertoire sequencing, the TCR beta CDR3 regions were amplified from RNA transcripts. First-round RT-PCR employed HTBI primers, with a second-round multiplex PCR after it. TCRdb used MiXCR to reprocess the multiplex PCR reads, holding one entry per CDR3 protein. The sample has approximately 210,000 distinct CDR3 sequences, under 30% seen once; the top ten hold approximately 9.1%. The sample consisted of peripheral blood. All receptors come from a man over 45 with Graves' ophthalmopathy.

This chain joins TRBV7-2 and TRBJ2-7; perhaps D is TRBD1 or TRBD2 (8 bases each). Trimming removed 5 bases at V and 4 bases at J, with 18 bases between. CDR1 and CDR2 (germline): SGHTA, FQGNSA. The length of the CDR3 is 15 residues. DNA for the CDR3: TGTGCCAGCAGCCAGGGGGCGGGAGGAGGATACGAGCAGTACTTC. Translated, it gives CASSQGAGGGYEQYF.

The rearrangement joins TRBV6-1 to TRBJ1-1; D gene ambiguous. In germline, CDR1 is MNHNS, CDR2 SASEGT. There are 13 residues in the CDR3. Trimming removed 6 bases from V and 5 bases from J, with 13 bases in between. The CDR3 here is CASRAIPSTEAFF. CDR3 nucleotide sequence: TGTGCCAGCAGGGCCATACCCTCGACTGAAGCTTTCTTT.

V and J are TRBV6-1 and TRBJ2-5; 10 nucleotides line up with TRBD2. Trimming cost V 4 bases and J 2 bases; bases outside gene matches: 4. Germline V gene data show CDR1 as MNHNS and CDR2 as SASEGT. The CDR3 runs 15 residues. The CDR3: CASSVSSGGQETQYF. The CDR3 region has the DNA TGTGCCAGCAGTGTTTCTAGCGGGGGACAAGAGACCCAGTACTTC.

This clonotype was observed at least ten times. This chain uses TRBV6-2 or TRBV6-3 with TRBJ2-2; 7 bases map to TRBD2. Looked up from germline, CDR1 is MNHEY and CDR2 is SVGEGT. The CDR3 is 16 residues long. V lost 6 bases, J lost 4 bases, and 11 bases stayed unmatched. DNA for the CDR3: TGTGCCAGCAGGCGACTAGCTCCAATACTCACCGGGGAGCTGTTTTTT. As protein: CASRRLAPILTGELFF.

The rearrangement links TRBV6-1 to TRBJ2-5; D gene uncertain. Trimming left V 4 bases short and J 5 bases short, with 8 bases between. This CDR3 contains 12 residues. CDR1 MNHNS and CDR2 SASEGT come from the germline V gene. CDR3 nucleotide sequence: TGTGCCAGCAGTGGAGCCGTGGAGACCCAGTACTTC. Protein: CASSGAVETQYF.

This clonotype was picked up many times. The chain combines TRBV29-1 with TRBJ2-7, with TRBD2 identical over 8 bases. V shed 5 bases, J shed 2 bases, and the junction held 5 bases outside the gene matches. The CDR3 contains 13 residues. Germline V lookup: CDR1 SQVTM, CDR2 ANQGSEA. The CDR3 sequence is CSVLAGGAYEQYF. The CDR3 region has the DNA TGCAGCGTTTTAGCCGGGGGGGCCTACGAGCAGTACTTC.

This chain links TRBV27 with TRBJ2-7, with D possibly being TRBD2 (6 bases). Deletions cut 6 bases from V and 2 bases from J, with 17 bases between. The germline V gene has CDR1 MNHEY and CDR2 SMNVEV (reference sequence). This CDR3 is 15 amino acids long. CDR3 region: CASSVGVRETYEQYF. CDR3 bases: TGTGCCAGCAGCGTAGGGGTACGGGAGACCTACGAGCAGTACTTC.

This clonotype was seen many times. The chain combines TRBV6-5 with TRBJ1-5; D gene unclear. With 8 bases removed from V and 3 bases from J, the gap between germline ends came to 11 bases. The CDR3 loop spans 13 amino acids. Germline V gene sequence: CDR1 MNHEY, CDR2 SVGAGI. This CDR3 reads CASADEVNQPQHF. In nucleotides, the CDR3 is TGTGCCAGCGCGGACGAGGTCAATCAGCCCCAGCATTTT.

The chain couples TRBV6-1 to TRBJ2-5; D gene ambiguous. Germline V gene data show CDR1 as MNHNS and CDR2 as SASEGT. V lost 2 bases to trimming and J lost 4 bases, with 14 bases between them. The CDR3 has 15 residues. DNA of the CDR3: TGTGCCAGCAGTGAACTTGGGTCTGGGTCAGAGACCCAGTACTTC. Protein product: CASSELGSGSETQYF.

CDR3 bases: TGTGCCACTATGCAAGAGACCCAGTACTTC. Translation gives CATMQETQYF. This chain links TRBV10-3 with TRBJ2-5; no clear D gene. The CDR3 totals 10 residues. The germline V gene encodes CDR1 ENHRY and CDR2 SYGVKD. The ends were cut back, 10 bases at V and 2 bases at J, with 5 bases in the middle.

In its sample, this clonotype was seen many times. One end of the junction does not line up with germline, which may come from a read error. The chain is built from TRBV12-3 or TRBV12-4 and TRBJ1-6; D unclear. CDR3 length: 20 amino acids. The CDR3 loop reads CAGSFTLDRVLNSYNSPLHF. CDR3 nucleotide sequence: TGTGCCGGCAGTTTTACCCTTGATAGGGTATTGAATTCCTATAATTCACCCCTCCACTTT.

In its sample, this clonotype was seen many times. CDR3 bases: TGTGCCAGCAGTACCTCGACAGGACCCGGGCTCTATGGCTACACCTTC. It codes for CASSTSTGPGLYGYTF. The chain combines TRBV6-2 or TRBV6-3 with TRBJ1-2; D is perhaps TRBD1 (6 bases). V was cut by 5 bases and J by 4 bases, with 20 bases left in between. Germline CDR1 and CDR2: MNHEY and SVGEGT. The CDR3 extends over 16 amino acids.

The genes are TRBV11-2 and TRBJ1-5; TRBD1 matches 12 bases. The junction had 13 bases not matched to a gene; V was cut back by 5 bases and J by 11 bases. CDR3 size: 16 residues. The germline V gene encodes CDR1 SGHAT and CDR2 FQNNGV. The CDR3 is CASSQPGTGGKGTQHF. CDR3 nucleotide sequence: TGTGCCAGCAGCCAACCCGGGACAGGGGGCAAAGGAACCCAGCATTTT.